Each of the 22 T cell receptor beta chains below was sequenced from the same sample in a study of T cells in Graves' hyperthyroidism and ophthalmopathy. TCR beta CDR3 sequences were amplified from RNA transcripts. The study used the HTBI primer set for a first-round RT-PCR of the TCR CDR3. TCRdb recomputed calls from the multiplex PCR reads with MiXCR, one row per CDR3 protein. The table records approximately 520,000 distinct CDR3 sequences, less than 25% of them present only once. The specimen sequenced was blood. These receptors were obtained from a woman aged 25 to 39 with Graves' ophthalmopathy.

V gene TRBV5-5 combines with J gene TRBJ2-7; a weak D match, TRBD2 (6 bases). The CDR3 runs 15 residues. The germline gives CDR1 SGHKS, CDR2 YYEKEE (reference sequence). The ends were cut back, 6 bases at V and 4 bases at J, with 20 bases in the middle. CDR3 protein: CASNPLAGTNYEQYF. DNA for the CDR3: TGTGCCAGCAACCCCTTGGCGGGGACGAATTACGAGCAGTACTTC.

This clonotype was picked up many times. CDR3 region: CASRTSSNQPQHF. Here the CDR3 DNA reads TGTGCCAGCCGGACTTCGAGCAATCAGCCCCAGCATTTT. V gene TRBV28 combines with J gene TRBJ1-5; D not resolved. The V gene's germline CDR1 is MDHEN and CDR2 SYDVKM. V gave up 8 bases and J gave up 1 base, with 9 bases separating them. This CDR3 has 13 residues.

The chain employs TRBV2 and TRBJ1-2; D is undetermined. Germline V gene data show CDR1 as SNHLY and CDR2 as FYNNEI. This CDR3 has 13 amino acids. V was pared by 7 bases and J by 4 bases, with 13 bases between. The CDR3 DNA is TGTGCCAGCAATGGGGAAAGCGCCTATGGCTACACCTTC. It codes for CASNGESAYGYTF.

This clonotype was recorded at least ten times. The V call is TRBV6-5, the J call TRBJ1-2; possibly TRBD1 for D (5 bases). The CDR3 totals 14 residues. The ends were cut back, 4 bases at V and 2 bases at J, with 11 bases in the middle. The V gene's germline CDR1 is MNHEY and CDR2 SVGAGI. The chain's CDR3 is CASSSTTENYGYTF. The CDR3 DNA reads TGTGCCAGCAGTTCCACGACAGAGAACTATGGCTACACCTTC.

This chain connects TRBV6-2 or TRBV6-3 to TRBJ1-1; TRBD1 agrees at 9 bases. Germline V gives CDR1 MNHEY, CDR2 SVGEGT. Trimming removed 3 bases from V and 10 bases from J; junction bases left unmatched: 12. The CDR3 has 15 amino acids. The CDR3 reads CASSYPGQGGGGAFF. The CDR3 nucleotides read TGTGCCAGCAGTTATCCGGGACAGGGAGGGGGTGGAGCTTTCTTT.

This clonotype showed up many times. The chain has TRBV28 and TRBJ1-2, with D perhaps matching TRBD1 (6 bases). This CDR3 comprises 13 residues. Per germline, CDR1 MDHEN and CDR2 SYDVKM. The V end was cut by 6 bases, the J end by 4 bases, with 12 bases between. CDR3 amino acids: CASSPDRSYGYTF. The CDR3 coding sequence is TGTGCCAGCAGCCCAGACAGGTCCTATGGCTACACCTTC.

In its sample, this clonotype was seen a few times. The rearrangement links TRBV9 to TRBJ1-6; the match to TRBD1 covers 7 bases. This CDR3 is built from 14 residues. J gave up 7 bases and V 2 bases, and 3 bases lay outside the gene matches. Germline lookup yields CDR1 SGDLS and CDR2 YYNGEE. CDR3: CASSVGQVNSPLHF. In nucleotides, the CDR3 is TGTGCCAGCAGCGTCGGACAGGTAAATTCACCCCTCCACTTT. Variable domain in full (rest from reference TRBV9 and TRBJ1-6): DSGVTQTPKHLITATGQRVTLRCSPRSGDLSVYWYQQSLDQGLQFLIQYYNGEERAKGNILERFSAQQFPDLHSELNLSSLELGDSALYFCASSVGQVNSPLHFGNGTRLTVT.

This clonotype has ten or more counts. The CDR3 bases are TGCAGTGCTAGAGATATCACCTTTCGATTAGCGGACCAGACCCAGTACTTC. Residues: CSARDITFRLADQTQYF. This sequence joins TRBV20-1 and TRBJ2-5; D is perhaps TRBD2 (6 bases). This CDR3 is built from 17 residues. The germline V and J ends were trimmed by 0 bases and 6 bases, with 23 bases remaining between them. The germline V gene has CDR1 DFQATT and CDR2 SNEGSKA (reference sequence).

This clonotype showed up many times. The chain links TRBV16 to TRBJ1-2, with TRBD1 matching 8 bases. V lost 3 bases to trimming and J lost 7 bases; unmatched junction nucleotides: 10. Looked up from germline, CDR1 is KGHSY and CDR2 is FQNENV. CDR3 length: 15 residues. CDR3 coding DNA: TGTGCCAGCAGCCAGGAGGGACAGGAGGTTTCTGGCTACACCTTC. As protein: CASSQEGQEVSGYTF.

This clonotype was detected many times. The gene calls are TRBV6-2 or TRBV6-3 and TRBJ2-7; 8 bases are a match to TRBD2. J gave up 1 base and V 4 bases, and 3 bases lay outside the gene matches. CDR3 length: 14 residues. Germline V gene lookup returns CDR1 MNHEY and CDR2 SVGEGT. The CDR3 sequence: CASSSAGGSYEQYF. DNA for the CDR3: TGTGCCAGCAGTTCGGCGGGGGGATCCTACGAGCAGTACTTC.

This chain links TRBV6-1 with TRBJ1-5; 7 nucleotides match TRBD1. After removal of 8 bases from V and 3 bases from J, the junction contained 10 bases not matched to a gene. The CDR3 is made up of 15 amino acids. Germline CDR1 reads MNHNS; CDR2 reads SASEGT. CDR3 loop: CASRSDRVINQPQHF. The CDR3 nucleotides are TGTGCCAGCCGATCCGACAGGGTCATCAATCAGCCCCAGCATTTT.

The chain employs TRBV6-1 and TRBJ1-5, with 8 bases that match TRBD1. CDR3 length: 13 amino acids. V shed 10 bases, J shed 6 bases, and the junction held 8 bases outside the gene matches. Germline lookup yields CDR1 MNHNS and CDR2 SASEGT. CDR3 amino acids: CAISGGFSQPQHF. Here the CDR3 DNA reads TGTGCCATTTCAGGGGGCTTCAGTCAGCCCCAGCATTTT.

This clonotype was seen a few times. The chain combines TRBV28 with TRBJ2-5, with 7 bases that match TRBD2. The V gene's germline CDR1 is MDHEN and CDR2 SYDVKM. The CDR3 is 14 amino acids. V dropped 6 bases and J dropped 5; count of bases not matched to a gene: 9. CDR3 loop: CASRPRGEWETQYF. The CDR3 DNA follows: TGTGCCAGCAGACCACGGGGGGAGTGGGAGACCCAGTACTTC. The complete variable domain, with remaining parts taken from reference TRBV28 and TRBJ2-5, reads DVKVTQSSRYLVKRTGEKVFLECVQDMDHENMFWYRQDPGLGLRLIYFSYDVKMKEKGDIPEGYSVSREKKERFSLILESASTNQTSMYLCASRPRGEWETQYFGPGTRLLVL.

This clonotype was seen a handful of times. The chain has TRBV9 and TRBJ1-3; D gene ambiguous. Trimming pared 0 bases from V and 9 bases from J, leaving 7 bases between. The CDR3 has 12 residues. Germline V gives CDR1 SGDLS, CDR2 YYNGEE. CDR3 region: CASSVDDSTIYF. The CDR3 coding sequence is TGTGCCAGCAGCGTAGATGATAGCACCATATATTTT.

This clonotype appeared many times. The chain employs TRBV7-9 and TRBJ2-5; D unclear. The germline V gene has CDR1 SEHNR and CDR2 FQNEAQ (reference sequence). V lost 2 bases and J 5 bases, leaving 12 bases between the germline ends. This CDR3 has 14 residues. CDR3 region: CASSLNAGWETQYF. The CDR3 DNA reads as TGTGCCAGCAGCTTAAACGCCGGTTGGGAGACCCAGTACTTC.

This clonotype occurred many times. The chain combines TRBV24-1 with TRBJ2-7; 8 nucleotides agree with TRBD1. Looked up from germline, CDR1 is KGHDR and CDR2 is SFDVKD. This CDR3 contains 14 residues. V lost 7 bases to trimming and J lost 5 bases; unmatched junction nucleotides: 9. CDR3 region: CATSPRTGRDEQYF. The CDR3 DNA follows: TGTGCCACCAGCCCCAGGACAGGGCGCGACGAGCAGTACTTC.

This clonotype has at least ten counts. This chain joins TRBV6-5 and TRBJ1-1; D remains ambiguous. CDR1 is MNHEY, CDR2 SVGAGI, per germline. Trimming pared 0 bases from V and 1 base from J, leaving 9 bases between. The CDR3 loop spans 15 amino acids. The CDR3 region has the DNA TGTGCCAGCAGTTACTCGAGTGGAGGGAACACTGAAGCTTTCTTT. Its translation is CASSYSSGGNTEAFF.

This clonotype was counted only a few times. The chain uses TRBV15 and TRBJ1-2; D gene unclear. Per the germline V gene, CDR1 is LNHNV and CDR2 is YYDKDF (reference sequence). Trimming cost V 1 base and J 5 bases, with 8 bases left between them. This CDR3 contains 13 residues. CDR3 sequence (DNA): TGTGCCACCAGCAGAGCTCGTGGTTATGGCTACACCTTC. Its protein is CATSRARGYGYTF.

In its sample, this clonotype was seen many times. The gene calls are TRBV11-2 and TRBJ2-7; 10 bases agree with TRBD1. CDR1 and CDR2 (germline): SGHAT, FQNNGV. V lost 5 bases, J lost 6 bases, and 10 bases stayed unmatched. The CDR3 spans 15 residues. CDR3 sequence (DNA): TGTGCCAGCAGCCAGACAGGGGGCGCGATGGGCGAGCAGTACTTC. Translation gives CASSQTGGAMGEQYF.

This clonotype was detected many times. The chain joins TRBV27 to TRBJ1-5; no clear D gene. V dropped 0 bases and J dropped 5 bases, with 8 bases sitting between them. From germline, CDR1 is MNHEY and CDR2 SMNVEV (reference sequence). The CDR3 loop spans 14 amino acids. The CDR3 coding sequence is TGTGCCAGCAGTTTATCCGGGCTTGATCAGCCCCAGCATTTT. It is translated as CASSLSGLDQPQHF.

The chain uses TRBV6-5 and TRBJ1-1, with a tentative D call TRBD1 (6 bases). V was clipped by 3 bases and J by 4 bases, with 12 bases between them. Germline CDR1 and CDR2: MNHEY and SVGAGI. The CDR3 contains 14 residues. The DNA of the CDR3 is TGTGCCAGCAGTTATTACGGACAGAGCACTGAAGCTTTCTTT. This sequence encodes CASSYYGQSTEAFF.

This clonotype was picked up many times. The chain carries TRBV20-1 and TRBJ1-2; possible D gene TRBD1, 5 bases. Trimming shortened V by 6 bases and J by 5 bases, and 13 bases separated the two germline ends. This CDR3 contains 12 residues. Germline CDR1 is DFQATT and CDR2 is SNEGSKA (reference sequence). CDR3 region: CSAPIGGYGYTF. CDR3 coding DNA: TGCAGTGCGCCCATTGGGGGGTATGGCTACACCTTC.